The TCR beta chain described here comes from a study of OX40 agonist ivuxolimab in advanced cancers. This clone was counted a few times. The protocol was immunoSEQ multiplex PCR, while the TCRdb copy is restricted to in-frame clones and leaves out a portion. This table has some 41,000 clones, more than 70% appearing once. V lost 7 bases, J lost 5 bases, and 14 bases lay in between. The CDR3 consists of 13 residues. Per germline, CDR1 SGHTA and CDR2 FQGNSA. This clonotype was sampled from an adult with an advanced solid tumor such as melanoma, head and neck, liver or kidney cancer. The chain joins TRBV7-2 to TRBJ1-1; D remains ambiguous. This material consisted of CD4+ or CD8+ T cells sorted from blood, taken in a trial of the OX40 agonist ivuxolimab. CDR3 loop: CASNPLGRTEAFF. CDR3 sequence (DNA): TGTGCCAGCAATCCGTTGGGGAGGACTGAAGCTTTCTTT.